Below, 17 T cell receptor beta chains from the same sample are listed, as sequenced in a study of T cell responses to AZD1222 COVID-19 vaccine. The protocol was immunoSEQ multiplex PCR, while the TCRdb copy is restricted to in-frame clones and leaves out a portion. The table has about 85,000 clones, approximately 89% seen once. The material was peripheral blood, obtained on day 0 of AZD1222 vaccination. Source of these receptors: an adult in good health.

This clone showed up just once. The rearrangement joins TRBV9 to TRBJ2-1; 7 positions match TRBD2. This CDR3 is built from 16 residues. Germline CDR1 SGDLS, CDR2 YYNGEE. Germline trimming cut 6 bases from V and 9 bases from J; bases unmatched to any gene: 18. CDR3 amino acids: CASTTRAGVVAGEQFF. In DNA form, the CDR3 reads TGTGCCAGCACTACCCGGGCGGGGGTAGTAGCGGGTGAGCAGTTCTTC.

This chain connects TRBV5-1 to TRBJ2-4; TRBD1 matches at 8 bases. This CDR3 spans 16 amino acids. Germline-derived CDR1 and CDR2 are SGHRS and YFSETQ. Losses at the gene ends were 4 bases for V and 3 bases for J; bases not matched to a gene: 9. The CDR3 here is CASSEDRGLGKNIQYF. The DNA for the CDR3 is TGCGCCAGCAGCGAAGACAGGGGATTGGGCAAAAACATTCAGTACTTC.

In its sample, this clone was seen a few times. V is TRBV19 and J is TRBJ1-2; TRBD1 might be the D (6 bases). The CDR3 is made up of 15 amino acids. Deletions cut 3 bases from V and 7 bases from J, with 18 bases between. Germline CDR1 LNHDA, CDR2 SQIVND (reference sequence). The CDR3 here is CASSILTGPMGGYTF. CDR3 DNA: TGTGCCAGTAGTATCCTAACAGGGCCGATGGGTGGCTACACCTTC. Full variable domain (missing parts from reference TRBV19 and TRBJ1-2): DGGITQSPKYLFRKEGQNVTLSCEQNLNHDAMYWYRQDPGQGLRLIYYSQIVNDFQKGDIAEGYSVSREKKESFPLTVTSAQKNPTAFYLCASSILTGPMGGYTFGSGTRLTVV.

This clone was observed a handful of times. This rearrangement joins TRBV3-1 (or the pseudogene TRBV3-2) to TRBJ1-1; perhaps TRBD1 as D (5 bases). Germline V lookup: CDR1 LGHDT, CDR2 YNNKEL (reference sequence). V dropped 1 base and J dropped 7 bases, with 10 bases sitting between them. This CDR3 has 13 residues. CDR3: CASSQVGGSEAFF. DNA of the CDR3: TGTGCCAGCAGCCAAGTGGGGGGGAGTGAAGCTTTCTTT.

Only one count was recorded for this clone. The chain couples TRBV11-3 to TRBJ2-1; D not resolved. CDR3 length equals 12 residues. The V gene lost 0 bases and the J gene lost 7 bases, with 4 bases spanning the gap. Per the germline V gene, CDR1 is SGHNT and CDR2 is YENEEA. CDR3 sequence: CASSLDSNEQFF. In nucleotides, the CDR3 is TGTGCCAGCAGCTTAGATTCAAATGAGCAGTTCTTC.

The J gene is TRBJ2-5, the V gene TRBV28, with a tentative D call TRBD2 (6 bases). The CDR3 totals 14 residues. Between the trimmed V and J ends, which lost 4 bases and 5 bases, there was a span of 14 bases. Looked up from germline, CDR1 is MDHEN and CDR2 is SYDVKM. CDR3 sequence reads: CASSSKDYRETQYF. As DNA, the CDR3 is TGTGCCAGCAGTTCAAAGGACTACCGGGAGACCCAGTACTTC. The full variable domain, with the rest looked up from reference TRBV28 and TRBJ2-5, is DVKVTQSSRYLVKRTGEKVFLECVQDMDHENMFWYRQDPGLGLRLIYFSYDVKMKEKGDIPEGYSVSREKKERFSLILESASTNQTSMYLCASSSKDYRETQYFGPGTRLLVL.

The V and J genes are TRBV5-4 and TRBJ2-2, with a tentative D call TRBD1 (6 bases). Per the germline V gene, CDR1 is SGHNT and CDR2 is YYREEE (reference sequence). V was trimmed by 2 bases and J by 6 bases, leaving 11 bases between them. The CDR3 spans 14 residues. Written as DNA, the CDR3 is TGTGCCAGCAGCTTACAGGGTATCGCCGGGGAGCTGTTTTTT. Its translation: CASSLQGIAGELFF.

The V and J genes are TRBV6-5 and TRBJ1-2; D is uncertain. Germline-derived CDR1 and CDR2 are MNHEY and SVGAGI. The CDR3 has 12 amino acids. V was cut by 8 bases and J by 1 base, with 8 bases left in between. Written as DNA, the CDR3 is TGTGCCAGCGGATGGGGTAACTATGGCTACACCTTC. It encodes CASGWGNYGYTF.

This chain links TRBV3-1 (or the pseudogene TRBV3-2) with TRBJ2-2; 11 bases agree with TRBD2. The CDR3 consists of 16 residues. The V gene end was trimmed by 4 bases and the J gene end by 4 bases; junction bases not matched to a gene: 5. The germline V gene has CDR1 LGHDT and CDR2 YNNKEL (reference sequence). CDR3 region: CASSLYLAGGTGELFF. The CDR3 coding sequence is TGTGCCAGCAGCCTCTACCTAGCGGGGGGCACCGGGGAGCTGTTTTTT.

The chain joins TRBV5-4 to TRBJ2-1, with D possibly matching TRBD2 (5 bases). CDR3 length equals 13 residues. V gave up 4 bases and J gave up 6 bases, with 11 bases separating them. Germline loops: CDR1 SGHNT, CDR2 YYREEE (reference sequence). The CDR3 loop is CASSVGERNEQFF. CDR3 DNA: TGTGCCAGCAGCGTGGGAGAGCGCAATGAGCAGTTCTTC.

The chain links TRBV28 to TRBJ1-2, with 8 bases lining up with TRBD1. The CDR3 spans 14 residues. CDR1 and CDR2 (germline): MDHEN, SYDVKM. The ends lost 3 bases at V and 4 bases at J; junction bases unmatched: 4. In nucleotides, the CDR3 is TGTGCCAGCAGTTTCGGACAGGGCGTCTATGGCTACACCTTC. This encodes CASSFGQGVYGYTF.

The chain carries TRBV7-9 and TRBJ2-7, with D uncertain. Germline V gene data show CDR1 as SEHNR and CDR2 as FQNEAQ (reference sequence). The CDR3 contains 14 residues. Between the trimmed V and J ends, which lost 5 bases and 2 bases, there was a span of 13 bases. The CDR3 region has the DNA TGTGCCAGCAGCCTAGGACGGAGACCCTACGAGCAGTACTTC. It yields the protein CASSLGRRPYEQYF.

The chain has TRBV19 and TRBJ1-1, with D hard to call. Trimming left V 5 bases short and J 6 bases short, with 19 bases between. CDR1 is LNHDA, CDR2 SQIVND, per germline (reference sequence). This CDR3 region has 15 residues. The CDR3 DNA is TGTGCCAGTAGTCCCCTCCCTCTGCTCGGGGCTGAAGCTTTCTTT. This sequence encodes CASSPLPLLGAEAFF.

The chain combines TRBV19 with TRBJ1-2; D is undetermined. This CDR3 region has 14 residues. Germline lookup yields CDR1 LNHDA and CDR2 SQIVND (reference sequence). The V end was cut by 3 bases, the J end by 0 bases, with 8 bases between. CDR3 loop: CASSMDYANYGYTF. CDR3 bases: TGTGCCAGTAGTATGGACTACGCTAACTATGGCTACACCTTC.

The rearrangement joins TRBV7-2 to TRBJ1-2; 8 bases are shared with TRBD1. This CDR3 is 14 amino acids long. Germline V gene data show CDR1 as SGHTA and CDR2 as FQGNSA. Germline trimming cut 4 bases from V and 5 bases from J; bases unmatched to any gene: 6. The CDR3 nucleotides are TGTGCCAGCAGCTCCGACAGGGGTAGATATGGCTACACCTTC. Translating gives CASSSDRGRYGYTF.

CDR3 region: CAWTGVSGNTIYF. CDR3 DNA: TGTGCCTGGACAGGAGTCTCTGGAAACACCATATATTTT. The gene calls are TRBV30 and TRBJ1-3; D not certain. With 4 bases removed from V and 0 bases from J, the gap between germline ends came to 7 bases. Germline V gene data show CDR1 as GTSNPN and CDR2 as SVGIG (reference sequence). The CDR3 totals 13 residues.

The genes are TRBV7-2 and TRBJ2-3; tentative D call: TRBD2 (7 bases). CDR1 and CDR2 from the germline V gene are SGHTA and FQGNSA. The V gene lost 6 bases and the J gene lost 5 bases, with 21 bases spanning the gap. The length of the CDR3 is 16 residues. CDR3 DNA: TGTGCCAGCAGTTTTAGTAAGAGGGGGGGTGGAGATACGCAGTATTTT. Its protein is CASSFSKRGGGDTQYF.